The T cell receptor beta chain described here comes from a study of human CD4 T cells and Enterobacteriaceae. Measured with immunoSEQ multiplex PCR; TCRdb has only the in-frame clones, and not every one. The sample has tens of thousands of clones, approximately 80% seen once. All CD4+ cells other than CD45RA+CCR7+CD95- naive cells were sorted as memory, over 95% pure. This CDR3 has 15 amino acids. CDR1 is MGHRA, CDR2 YSYEKL, per germline. V gave up 1 base and J gave up 5 bases, with 11 bases separating them. What was sequenced was memory CD4+ T cells from blood. The chain is built from TRBV4-1 and TRBJ1-4; D remains ambiguous. The TCR sequence derives from a human donor in good health. CDR3 residues: CASSQGRQPNEKLFF. CDR3 DNA: TGCGCCAGCAGCCAAGGTCGGCAGCCAAATGAAAAACTGTTTTTT.